Listed here are 19 T cell receptor beta chains from one sample, sequenced in a study of blood T cell repertoires in COVID-19. Repertoires were generated with immunoSEQ multiplex PCR, while TCRdb's copy carries only in-frame clones and drops some. Of some 100,000 clones listed, about 89% are singletons. The sequenced sample consisted of peripheral blood. All receptors come from a man aged 50 to 59 with acute or convalescent COVID-19.

Here the CDR3 DNA reads TGTGCCAGCAGTCCGCGCGGCAGCGGGAACAACGAGCAGTACTTC. Protein: CASSPRGSGNNEQYF. This chain connects TRBV2 to TRBJ2-7; 7 nucleotides agree with TRBD2. Germline V gives CDR1 SNHLY, CDR2 FYNNEI. The CDR3 is made up of 15 amino acids. Germline trimming cut 5 bases from V and 5 bases from J; bases unmatched to any gene: 12.

This chain uses TRBV19 with TRBJ2-2; 16 positions agree with TRBD2. Trimming at V came to 3 bases and at J to 7 bases, leaving 2 bases not matched to a gene. CDR1 and CDR2 from the germline V gene are LNHDA and SQIVND (reference sequence). The CDR3 covers 16 residues. CDR3 amino acids: CASSMGLAGGFGELFF. As DNA, the CDR3 is TGTGCCAGTAGTATGGGACTAGCGGGAGGGTTCGGGGAGCTGTTTTTT.

Points on this clone: Other nucleotide sequences in the sample specify the same CDR3. The chain joins TRBV9 to TRBJ2-5; TRBD2 aligns across 8 bases. Germline trimming cut 0 bases from V and 1 base from J; bases unmatched to any gene: 5. Germline V gene lookup returns CDR1 SGDLS and CDR2 YYNGEE. This CDR3 contains 16 residues. CDR3 bases: TGTGCCAGCAGCGTAGGGCTAGCGGGTATCCAAGAGACCCAGTACTTC. Protein sequence: CASSVGLAGIQETQYF. Full variable domain (remainder filled in from reference TRBV9 and TRBJ2-5): DSGVTQTPKHLITATGQRVTLRCSPRSGDLSVYWYQQSLDQGLQFLIQYYNGEERAKGNILERFSAQQFPDLHSELNLSSLELGDSALYFCASSVGLAGIQETQYFGPGTRLLVL.

The chain combines TRBV3-1 (or the pseudogene TRBV3-2) with TRBJ1-2; D is perhaps TRBD1 (6 bases). V lost 1 base and J 4 bases, leaving 19 bases between the germline ends. Germline-derived CDR1 and CDR2 are LGHDT and YNNKEL (reference sequence). The CDR3 loop spans 17 amino acids. The CDR3 nucleotides are TGTGCCAGCAGCCAAGGGATTGGATCGACAGGCGTCTATGGCTACACCTTC. Its protein is CASSQGIGSTGVYGYTF.

This clone was found once. V and J are TRBV30 and TRBJ1-4; D is perhaps TRBD1 (6 bases). Trimming cost V 6 bases and J 7 bases, with 15 bases left between them. This CDR3 region has 13 residues. Germline values: CDR1 GTSNPN, CDR2 SVGIG (reference sequence). The CDR3 DNA is TGTGCCTGCCAAAGCGGGGGCCTTGAAAAACTGTTTTTT. Translating it yields CACQSGGLEKLFF.

The rearrangement links TRBV6-5 to TRBJ2-5; D is unresolved. Trimming shortened V by 0 bases and J by 4 bases, and 12 bases separated the two germline ends. The CDR3 is made up of 15 amino acids. Per germline, CDR1 MNHEY and CDR2 SVGAGI. In nucleotides, the CDR3 is TGTGCCAGCAGTTACTCGTATCAGGCGCGAGAGACCCAGTACTTC. Translating gives CASSYSYQARETQYF.

The chain couples TRBV5-1 to TRBJ2-7, with D possibly being TRBD1 (5 bases). Trimming took off 7 bases at V and 4 bases at J, with 9 bases between the two ends. This CDR3 has 11 residues. CDR1 and CDR2 (germline): SGHRS, YFSETQ. CDR3 nucleotides: TGCGCCAGCGGTCAGGGATACGAGCAGTACTTC. This gives the protein CASGQGYEQYF.

This clone was observed a few times. The V and J genes are TRBV18 and TRBJ1-3; D not resolved. Germline lookup yields CDR1 KGHSH and CDR2 LQKENI. V was cut by 8 bases and J by 3 bases, with 17 bases left in between. The CDR3 sequence is 15 residues long. Here the CDR3 reads CASRPPGGGGNTIYF. CDR3 DNA sequence: TGTGCCAGCAGACCCCCCGGCGGAGGTGGAAACACCATATATTTT.

The genes are TRBV10-2 and TRBJ1-6; D unclear. V lost 2 bases to trimming and J lost 10 bases, with 15 bases between them. CDR1 is WSHSY and CDR2 is SAAADI in the germline V gene. The CDR3 extends over 15 amino acids. CDR3 DNA: TGCGCCAGCAGTGAGAGGAGGGCGCTAGAATCACCCCTCCACTTT. Its translation is CASSERRALESPLHF.

The gene calls are TRBV5-4 and TRBJ1-2; no firm D call. The CDR3 spans 13 residues. Germline loops: CDR1 SGHNT, CDR2 YYREEE (reference sequence). The V end was cut by 0 bases, the J end by 3 bases, with 6 bases between. DNA of the CDR3: TGTGCCAGCAGCTTGGTGGGAGACTATGGCTACACCTTC. Its translation: CASSLVGDYGYTF.

The chain is built from TRBV6-5 and TRBJ2-1, with TRBD2 matching 11 bases. V shed 6 bases and J 4 bases; nucleotides not matched to a gene: 5. This CDR3 region has 15 residues. In germline, CDR1 is MNHEY, CDR2 SVGAGI. This CDR3 reads CASRFGTSGYNEQFF. In DNA, the CDR3 is TGTGCCAGCAGATTTGGGACTAGCGGTTACAATGAGCAGTTCTTC.

The chain carries TRBV9 and TRBJ2-1, with D perhaps matching TRBD2 (5 bases). Germline values: CDR1 SGDLS, CDR2 YYNGEE. The CDR3 sequence is 14 residues long. Trimming stripped 4 bases from V and 8 bases from J, with 16 bases between. The DNA for the CDR3 is TGTGCCAGCAGCCCATCCGGGGTCTTCGATGAGCAGTTCTTC. Its protein product is CASSPSGVFDEQFF. Full variable domain (missing parts from reference TRBV9 and TRBJ2-1): DSGVTQTPKHLITATGQRVTLRCSPRSGDLSVYWYQQSLDQGLQFLIQYYNGEERAKGNILERFSAQQFPDLHSELNLSSLELGDSALYFCASSPSGVFDEQFFGPGTRLTVL.

V usage is TRBV7-2 and J usage is TRBJ2-2, with 8 bases lining up with TRBD1. V lost 5 bases to trimming and J lost 5 bases; unmatched junction nucleotides: 4. Germline V gene lookup returns CDR1 SGHTA and CDR2 FQGNSA. This CDR3 has 14 residues. In DNA form, the CDR3 reads TGTGCCAGCAGCGTTGACAGGGGTACCGGGGAGCTGTTTTTT. Translated: CASSVDRGTGELFF.

The chain uses TRBV6-5 and TRBJ2-7; 9 bases map to TRBD2. Germline CDR1 and CDR2: MNHEY and SVGAGI. The V gene end was trimmed by 2 bases and the J gene end by 9 bases; junction bases not matched to a gene: 5. The length of the CDR3 is 13 residues. This CDR3 is CASSYASSGTQYF. The CDR3 bases are TGTGCCAGCAGTTACGCTTCTAGCGGGACGCAGTACTTC.

This chain uses TRBV5-8 with TRBJ1-4; 9 bases line up with TRBD1. Germline trimming cut 0 bases from V and 12 bases from J; bases unmatched to any gene: 6. From germline, CDR1 is SGHTS and CDR2 YDEGEE. The length of the CDR3 is 14 residues. The DNA of the CDR3 is TGTGCCAGCAGCTTGGGGACAGGGGTAGGGCAACTGTTTTTT. Its protein product is CASSLGTGVGQLFF. The entire variable domain, with the rest obtained from reference TRBV5-8 and TRBJ1-4, is as follows: EAGVTQSPTHLIKTRGQQATLRCSPISGHTSVYWYQQALGLGLQFLLWYDEGEERNRGNFPPRFSGRQFPNYSSELNVNALELEDSALYLCASSLGTGVGQLFFGSGTQLSVL.

The rearrangement uses TRBV5-1 and TRBJ2-2, with D perhaps matching TRBD1 (6 bases). Germline CDR1 is SGHRS and CDR2 is YFSETQ. The V gene lost 0 bases and the J gene lost 4 bases, with 10 bases spanning the gap. This CDR3 is built from 15 residues. The CDR3 spells CASSLGIQGTGELFF. As DNA, the CDR3 is TGCGCCAGCAGCTTGGGAATACAGGGCACCGGGGAGCTGTTTTTT.

This clone was detected a few times. The J gene is TRBJ2-5, the V gene TRBV3-1 (or the pseudogene TRBV3-2); TRBD2 matches 15 bases. This CDR3 contains 18 residues. After removal of 4 bases from V and 7 bases from J, the junction contained 13 bases not matched to a gene. In germline, CDR1 is LGHDT, CDR2 YNNKEL (reference sequence). The CDR3 bases are TGTGCCAGCAGCCCCGATCGGACTAGCGGGAGGGCCTGGACGACCCAGTACTTC. It specifies CASSPDRTSGRAWTTQYF.

The chain recombines TRBV6-5 with TRBJ1-5, with a tentative D call TRBD1 (6 bases). The V gene's germline CDR1 is MNHEY and CDR2 SVGAGI. CDR3 size: 15 residues. V lost 8 bases and J 6 bases, leaving 20 bases between the germline ends. This chain's CDR3 is CASQTTGYRGQPQHF. The DNA for the CDR3 is TGTGCCAGCCAAACAACAGGGTACCGTGGTCAGCCCCAGCATTTT.

The V and J genes are TRBV4-1 and TRBJ1-5, with 10 positions matching TRBD1. Looked up from germline, CDR1 is MGHRA and CDR2 is YSYEKL. This CDR3 region has 15 residues. V lost 3 bases to trimming and J lost 8 bases; unmatched junction nucleotides: 7. DNA of the CDR3: TGCGCCAGCAGCCAGCCGGGACAGGGGAAAGAGCCCCAGCATTTT. Its translation: CASSQPGQGKEPQHF.